This T cell receptor (beta chain) was observed in a study of blood T cell repertoires in COVID-19 (dated by TCRdb to about 2020). About the full investigation: Samples covering the acute and convalescent phases of COVID-19 were provided by collaborators in the United States, Italy and Spain. The material from the prospective study consisted of cDNA or gDNA derived from T cells, B-cell-depleted T cells, or PBMCs. Deeply sampled blood TCRbeta repertoires from subjects exposed to, actively infected with, or recovered from COVID-19 were included in the dataset. The repertoires were released in a freely available public database meant as a resource for research on the immune response to SARS-CoV-2. Samples came from the ongoing ImmuneRACE study (first 160 participants) plus 1,254 subjects from 6 global collaborators. A de-identified subject ID, COVID-19 status, age in years and sex were almost always included in the sample metadata. Where available, HLA class I and class II types were obtained from metadata supplied by the sample provider rather than from assay-based typing.

Whole blood was collected in K2EDTA tubes by collaborating institutions according to the institutions' own protocols. For TCRbeta analysis, collaborators shipped samples in one of three forms: frozen whole blood, isolated PBMCs, or DNA extracted from either of those sample types. TCRbeta CDR3 regions were amplified from genomic DNA by means of the immunoSEQ Assay, a bias-controlled multiplex PCR. The study's processing was this. Nucleated cell counts per sample were estimated from amplification of reference gene primers within the assay. To quantify the absolute abundance of each unique TCRbeta CDR3 rearrangement, sequence reads were collapsed and filtered. For each sample, productive Simpson clonality was calculated as the square root of Simpson's diversity index across productive rearrangements. TCRdb re-hosts the immuneACCESS table, in-frame sequences only. Its copies lack some clones; in the studies checked, an unresolved V gene accounts for under half of them, and the cause for the rest is not known. D and trimming were read from the DNA, whereas the V and J calls and clone size are those reported in that table. The sample table records 45,000 to 55,000 clones; 70% to 90% of these occur just once. In total, the top ten clones hold less than 5.5% of the sample.

On the study overall, not on this receptor specifically: The amount of clinical and demographic metadata varied by source and participant and was provided uncurated.

From the cysteine through the phenylalanine, the CDR3 covers 19 amino acids. The kept DNA is CDR3 alone, 57 bases in frame from the first base. The junction carries 25 bases between V and J, which are trimmed by 2 bases and 3 bases respectively. The CDR1 and CDR2 encoded by the germline V gene are SGHVS and FQNEAQ. About this clone itself: Its antigen is unknown. No base-level quality is on record; no much larger clone is a single base apart.

The chain was built from TRBV7-8 and TRBJ1-2; the D segment cannot be called with confidence. This TCR was recovered from a human donor in a cohort sampled during active COVID-19. Sequences were obtained from peripheral blood. The DNA sequence is given as TGTGCCAGCAGCTTATTTTTTTCGGGAAATCGAGGGTTCCACTATGGCTACACCTTC. Translated, it gives CASSLFFSGNRGFHYGYTF.